The clone carrying this T cell receptor (beta chain) showed up many times. The germline V gene has CDR1 SQVTM and CDR2 ANQGSEA. Between the trimmed V and J ends, which lost 3 bases and 1 base, there was a span of 6 bases. CDR3 length: 12 amino acids. This entry belongs to a study of regulatory T cells in long-lasting Graves disease. Specified time point: persistent/refractory GD, antithyroid drugs over 5 years with positive TRAb. Preparation of the TCR library used RNA extracted from PBMCs. Researchers made TCR beta libraries by using iRepertoire HTBI primers and running Arm-PCR on CDR3 regions. TCRdb reprocessed the multiplex PCR reads with MiXCR, giving one entry per CDR3 protein. The data contain 400,000 to 500,000 distinct CDR3 sequences, less than 25% of them singletons.

This receptor was taken from a female donor with Graves disease. The rearrangement uses TRBV29-1 and TRBJ1-1; no reliable D call. The input for sequencing was peripheral blood mononuclear cells (PBMCs), taken when the disease was refractory, from a patient treated with antithyroid drugs. The CDR3 protein is CSVDVRNTEAFF. In DNA form, the CDR3 reads TGCAGCGTTGATGTCAGGAACACTGAAGCTTTCTTT.